A selection of T cell receptor beta chains follows, all from one sample in a study of cytomegalovirus exposure and HLA in healthy donors. Only in-frame clones appear in the TCRdb table, and some are missing; sequencing was by immunoSEQ multiplex PCR. The sample has roughly 100,000 clones; about four fifths are singletons. Sequenced sample: PBMCs. The receptors derive from a woman in her fifties or sixties in good health and CMV-seropositive. The CDR3 runs from the conserved cysteine through the conserved F or W. Each record gives: V gene, D gene, J gene, clone size, CDR3 protein, CDR3 DNA. The D gene is left open where the match is weak. Size values are once, few and many counts, or a class for expanded clones, and some rows have none.

V gene: TRBV6-5; D gene: .; J gene: TRBJ1-1; clone size: .; CDR3 protein: CASSYTREDTEAFF; CDR3 DNA: TGTGCCAGCAGTTACACCAGGGAAGACACTGAAGCTTTCTTT
V gene: TRBV4-1; D gene: TRBD1; J gene: TRBJ1-2; clone size: .; CDR3 protein: CASSQDRGLAYGYTF; CDR3 DNA: TGCGCCAGCAGCCAAGACAGGGGGCTGGCCTATGGCTACACCTTC
V gene: TRBV7-2; D gene: .; J gene: TRBJ2-2; clone size: .; CDR3 protein: CASSFAGPNTGELFF; CDR3 DNA: TGTGCCAGCAGCTTCGCAGGTCCGAACACCGGGGAGCTGTTTTTT
V gene: TRBV5-1; D gene: TRBD2; J gene: TRBJ2-1; clone size: .; CDR3 protein: CASSLLAGGLSAYNEQFF; CDR3 DNA: TGCGCCAGCAGCTTACTAGCGGGGGGGCTTTCGGCCTACAATGAGCAGTTCTTC
V gene: TRBV4-3; D gene: TRBD1; J gene: TRBJ1-1; clone size: .; CDR3 protein: CASSHQDRDTEAFF; CDR3 DNA: TGCGCCAGCAGCCATCAAGACAGGGACACTGAAGCTTTCTTT
V gene: TRBV6-6; D gene: TRBD1; J gene: TRBJ1-5; clone size: medium-sized; CDR3 protein: CASRSQGANQPQHF; CDR3 DNA: TGTGCCAGCAGATCTCAGGGGGCTAATCAGCCCCAGCATTTT
V gene: TRBV15; D gene: TRBD1; J gene: TRBJ2-7; clone size: .; CDR3 protein: CATSRAPGQGSYEQYF; CDR3 DNA: TGTGCCACCAGCAGGGCCCCGGGACAGGGATCCTACGAGCAGTACTTC
V gene: TRBV6-5; D gene: TRBD2; J gene: TRBJ2-3; clone size: .; CDR3 protein: CASSWPTSGGADTQYF; CDR3 DNA: TGTGCCAGCAGTTGGCCGACTAGCGGGGGGGCGGATACGCAGTATTTT
V gene: TRBV5-4; D gene: .; J gene: TRBJ1-1; clone size: .; CDR3 protein: CASSSGGRMNTEAFF; CDR3 DNA: TGTGCCAGCAGCTCGGGCGGGAGGATGAACACTGAAGCTTTCTTT
V gene: TRBV11-2; D gene: .; J gene: TRBJ1-2; clone size: once; CDR3 protein: CASSLTTGGGYTF; CDR3 DNA: TGTGCCAGCAGCTTGACGACAGGAGGAGGCTACACCTTC
V gene: TRBV7-3; D gene: .; J gene: TRBJ1-2; clone size: .; CDR3 protein: CASSPGTGRGYTF; CDR3 DNA: TGTGCCAGCAGCCCCGGAACAGGGCGGGGCTACACCTTC
V gene: TRBV28; D gene: .; J gene: TRBJ1-2; clone size: .; CDR3 protein: CASSLAGLPYGYTF; CDR3 DNA: TGTGCCAGCAGTTTAGCAGGCCTCCCCTATGGCTACACCTTC
V gene: TRBV9; D gene: TRBD2; J gene: TRBJ2-3; clone size: .; CDR3 protein: CASSVREGGDTDTQYF; CDR3 DNA: TGTGCCAGCAGCGTGAGGGAGGGAGGGGACACAGATACGCAGTATTTT
V gene: TRBV2; D gene: .; J gene: TRBJ1-5; clone size: .; CDR3 protein: CASGEALANQPQHF; CDR3 DNA: TGTGCCAGCGGGGAGGCGCTTGCCAATCAGCCCCAGCATTTT
V gene: TRBV6-6; D gene: .; J gene: TRBJ2-3; clone size: .; CDR3 protein: CASTPAGRWYTDTQYF; CDR3 DNA: TGTGCCAGCACCCCGGCGGGGCGGTGGTACACAGATACGCAGTATTTT
V gene: TRBV5-1; D gene: TRBD2; J gene: TRBJ2-5; clone size: .; CDR3 protein: CASSSASGGAQEQYF; CDR3 DNA: TGCGCCAGCAGCTCTGCTAGCGGGGGGGCTCAAGAGCAGTACTTC
V gene: TRBV5-1; D gene: .; J gene: TRBJ1-2; clone size: .; CDR3 protein: CASSEIPGGAGYGYTF; CDR3 DNA: TGCGCCAGCAGCGAAATCCCTGGGGGCGCCGGCTATGGCTACACCTTC
V gene: TRBV5-1; D gene: TRBD2; J gene: TRBJ2-7; clone size: .; CDR3 protein: CASSFGLAGFAGEQYF; CDR3 DNA: TGCGCCAGCAGCTTCGGACTAGCGGGCTTCGCTGGCGAGCAGTACTTC
V gene: TRBV7-8; D gene: .; J gene: TRBJ1-6; clone size: once; CDR3 protein: CASSLGGPFSPLHF; CDR3 DNA: TGTGCCAGCAGCTTGGGGGGGCCCTTTTCACCCCTCCACTTT
V gene: TRBV7-3; D gene: .; J gene: TRBJ1-1; clone size: .; CDR3 protein: CASSGGTNTEAFF; CDR3 DNA: TGTGCCAGCAGCGGGGGGACGAACACTGAAGCTTTCTTT
V gene: TRBV30; D gene: .; J gene: TRBJ1-1; clone size: few; CDR3 protein: CAWSSVNTEAFF; CDR3 DNA: TGTGCCTGGAGTTCTGTGAACACTGAAGCTTTCTTT
V gene: TRBV9; D gene: .; J gene: TRBJ1-1; clone size: .; CDR3 protein: CASSPHRGVTEAFF; CDR3 DNA: TGTGCCAGCAGCCCCCACCGGGGGGTCACTGAAGCTTTCTTT
V gene: TRBV4-2; D gene: TRBD1; J gene: TRBJ1-2; clone size: once; CDR3 protein: CASTGTGPIYGYTF; CDR3 DNA: TGTGCCAGCACCGGGACAGGCCCCATCTATGGCTACACCTTC
V gene: TRBV5-8; D gene: .; J gene: TRBJ1-5; clone size: .; CDR3 protein: CASSFGSRSDQPQHF; CDR3 DNA: TGTGCCAGCAGCTTCGGATCTAGGTCAGATCAGCCCCAGCATTTT
V gene: TRBV19; D gene: .; J gene: TRBJ1-2; clone size: .; CDR3 protein: CASSMEEGLTAGYTF; CDR3 DNA: TGTGCCAGTAGTATGGAAGAGGGTTTGACGGCTGGCTACACCTTC
V gene: TRBV27; D gene: .; J gene: TRBJ2-1; clone size: .; CDR3 protein: CASTYSWGQEPNEQFF; CDR3 DNA: TGTGCCAGCACCTATTCTTGGGGGCAGGAGCCCAATGAGCAGTTCTTC
V gene: TRBV11-3; D gene: .; J gene: TRBJ1-5; clone size: .; CDR3 protein: CASSLPGLYSNQPQHF; CDR3 DNA: TGTGCCAGCAGCTTACCAGGGCTGTACAGCAATCAGCCCCAGCATTTT
V gene: TRBV28; D gene: .; J gene: TRBJ1-2; clone size: .; CDR3 protein: CASRGWGGSDYGYTF; CDR3 DNA: TGTGCCAGCAGGGGATGGGGAGGGAGCGACTATGGCTACACCTTC
V gene: TRBV29-1; D gene: TRBD2; J gene: TRBJ2-7; clone size: .; CDR3 protein: CSVGFNEAGEQYF; CDR3 DNA: TGCAGCGTTGGCTTTAACGAAGCGGGAGAGCAGTACTTC
V gene: TRBV28; D gene: TRBD1; J gene: TRBJ1-1; clone size: .; CDR3 protein: CASSLWGTGRMNTEAFF; CDR3 DNA: TGTGCCAGCAGTTTATGGGGGACAGGCCGTATGAACACTGAAGCTTTCTTT
V gene: TRBV6-1; D gene: .; J gene: TRBJ2-7; clone size: .; CDR3 protein: CASSVSASASYEQYF; CDR3 DNA: TGTGCCAGCAGTGTATCGGCTAGCGCATCCTACGAGCAGTACTTC
V gene: TRBV19; D gene: .; J gene: TRBJ1-1; clone size: once; CDR3 protein: CASSIDVGVATEAFF; CDR3 DNA: TGTGCCAGTAGTATAGATGTAGGGGTTGCCACTGAAGCTTTCTTT
V gene: TRBV28; D gene: TRBD2; J gene: TRBJ2-3; clone size: .; CDR3 protein: CASSSSWTSGGSTDTQYF; CDR3 DNA: TGTGCCAGCAGTTCTTCTTGGACTAGCGGGGGGAGCACAGATACGCAGTATTTT
V gene: TRBV6-6; D gene: .; J gene: TRBJ2-4; clone size: .; CDR3 protein: CASSRTELAKNIQYF; CDR3 DNA: TGTGCCAGCAGTCGGACTGAGCTAGCCAAAAACATTCAGTACTTC
V gene: TRBV6-4; D gene: TRBD1; J gene: TRBJ1-1; clone size: once; CDR3 protein: CASRLSRTGGDPEAFF; CDR3 DNA: TGTGCCAGCAGATTATCCCGGACAGGGGGGGACCCTGAAGCTTTCTTT
V gene: TRBV4-1; D gene: TRBD1; J gene: TRBJ1-2; clone size: .; CDR3 protein: CASSQMGQGTGYTF; CDR3 DNA: TGCGCCAGCAGCCAAATGGGACAGGGAACTGGCTACACCTTC
V gene: TRBV14; D gene: TRBD2; J gene: TRBJ2-1; clone size: .; CDR3 protein: CASSSWERGVDEQFF; CDR3 DNA: TGTGCCAGCAGCTCCTGGGAGCGGGGGGTCGATGAGCAGTTCTTC
V gene: TRBV11-3; D gene: TRBD1; J gene: TRBJ2-2; clone size: .; CDR3 protein: CASSITGGLAGELFF; CDR3 DNA: TGTGCCAGCAGCATCACAGGGGGCTTGGCCGGGGAGCTGTTTTTT
V gene: TRBV7-3; D gene: .; J gene: TRBJ2-3; clone size: .; CDR3 protein: CASSLRGEKGGDTQYF; CDR3 DNA: TGTGCCAGCAGCTTAAGGGGGGAGAAGGGCGGGGATACGCAGTATTTT
V gene: TRBV4-1; D gene: TRBD1; J gene: TRBJ1-2; clone size: .; CDR3 protein: CASSQDRGDRVYGYTF; CDR3 DNA: TGCGCCAGCAGCCAAGATCGGGGGGACAGGGTCTATGGCTACACCTTC
V gene: TRBV30; D gene: .; J gene: TRBJ2-3; clone size: .; CDR3 protein: CAWSVPRGGGEDTQYF; CDR3 DNA: TGTGCCTGGAGTGTACCTCGCGGGGGCGGTGAAGATACGCAGTATTTT
V gene: TRBV6-5; D gene: .; J gene: TRBJ1-1; clone size: few; CDR3 protein: CASIGERGEAFF; CDR3 DNA: TGTGCCAGCATTGGAGAACGGGGGGAAGCTTTCTTT
V gene: TRBV5-1; D gene: .; J gene: TRBJ2-5; clone size: .; CDR3 protein: CASSINNQETQYF; CDR3 DNA: TGCGCCAGCAGCATCAACAACCAAGAGACCCAGTACTTC
V gene: TRBV5-1; D gene: TRBD2; J gene: TRBJ2-3; clone size: .; CDR3 protein: CASSLDGGGPTDTQYF; CDR3 DNA: TGCGCCAGCAGCTTGGACGGGGGGGGGCCGACAGATACGCAGTATTTT
V gene: TRBV7-2; D gene: TRBD1; J gene: TRBJ1-2; clone size: .; CDR3 protein: CASSFLTGPSEGYTF; CDR3 DNA: TGTGCCAGCAGCTTCCTGACAGGGCCTTCGGAGGGCTACACCTTC
V gene: TRBV28; D gene: .; J gene: TRBJ1-5; clone size: .; CDR3 protein: CASSRGGAVTQPQHF; CDR3 DNA: TGTGCCAGCAGTCGCGGGGGGGCGGTCACACAGCCCCAGCATTTT
V gene: TRBV2; D gene: .; J gene: TRBJ1-2; clone size: .; CDR3 protein: CASSQWTRRGYTF; CDR3 DNA: TGTGCCAGCAGCCAGTGGACACGGCGGGGCTACACCTTC
V gene: TRBV28; D gene: TRBD2; J gene: TRBJ2-3; clone size: once; CDR3 protein: CASSLAGSTDTQYF; CDR3 DNA: TGTGCCAGCAGCTTAGCGGGTAGCACAGATACGCAGTATTTT
V gene: TRBV10-3; D gene: TRBD1; J gene: TRBJ2-5; clone size: .; CDR3 protein: CAISEPGQLMTQYF; CDR3 DNA: TGTGCCATCAGTGAGCCGGGACAGTTGATGACCCAGTACTTC
V gene: TRBV6-5; D gene: TRBD1; J gene: TRBJ2-7; clone size: .; CDR3 protein: CASSYSGQGEYEQYF; CDR3 DNA: TGTGCCAGCAGTTACTCCGGACAGGGAGAATACGAGCAGTACTTC
V gene: TRBV7-9; D gene: .; J gene: TRBJ2-1; clone size: once; CDR3 protein: CASSPTPVSAYSYNEQFF; CDR3 DNA: TGTGCCAGCAGCCCGACCCCTGTTAGCGCCTACTCCTACAATGAGCAGTTCTTC
V gene: TRBV4-3; D gene: .; J gene: TRBJ1-4; clone size: once; CDR3 protein: CASSQDPQVEKLFF; CDR3 DNA: TGCGCCAGCAGCCAAGATCCTCAGGTAGAAAAACTGTTTTTT
V gene: TRBV27; D gene: .; J gene: TRBJ2-7; clone size: .; CDR3 protein: CASSPSSGFYSYEQYF; CDR3 DNA: TGTGCCAGCAGCCCGAGCTCCGGGTTCTACTCCTACGAGCAGTACTTC
V gene: TRBV30; D gene: TRBD1; J gene: TRBJ1-2; clone size: .; CDR3 protein: CAWSIQGAPNYGYTF; CDR3 DNA: TGTGCCTGGAGTATTCAGGGGGCACCGAACTATGGCTACACCTTC
V gene: TRBV5-1; D gene: TRBD1; J gene: TRBJ1-1; clone size: few; CDR3 protein: CASSNDRGGRRVFF; CDR3 DNA: TGCGCCAGCAGCAATGACAGGGGAGGCAGAAGGGTTTTCTTT
V gene: TRBV5-1; D gene: .; J gene: TRBJ1-4; clone size: few; CDR3 protein: CASSDTSSTNEKLFF; CDR3 DNA: TGCGCCAGCAGTGATACGAGTTCAACTAATGAAAAACTGTTTTTT
V gene: TRBV5-5; D gene: TRBD1; J gene: TRBJ2-3; clone size: .; CDR3 protein: CASSLAAGQGGTDTQYF; CDR3 DNA: TGTGCCAGCAGCCTCGCGGCCGGACAGGGCGGCACAGATACGCAGTATTTT
V gene: TRBV18; D gene: .; J gene: TRBJ2-3; clone size: .; CDR3 protein: CASHWTTRGTQYF; CDR3 DNA: TGTGCCAGCCATTGGACTACTAGGGGTACGCAGTATTTT
V gene: TRBV14; D gene: TRBD1; J gene: TRBJ1-2; clone size: .; CDR3 protein: CASSQAQGSYGYTF; CDR3 DNA: TGTGCCAGCAGCCAGGCACAGGGGAGCTATGGCTACACCTTC
V gene: TRBV7-3; D gene: TRBD2; J gene: TRBJ2-1; clone size: .; CDR3 protein: CASSFSGGTNNEQFF; CDR3 DNA: TGTGCCAGCAGTTTTAGCGGGGGGACCAACAATGAGCAGTTCTTC